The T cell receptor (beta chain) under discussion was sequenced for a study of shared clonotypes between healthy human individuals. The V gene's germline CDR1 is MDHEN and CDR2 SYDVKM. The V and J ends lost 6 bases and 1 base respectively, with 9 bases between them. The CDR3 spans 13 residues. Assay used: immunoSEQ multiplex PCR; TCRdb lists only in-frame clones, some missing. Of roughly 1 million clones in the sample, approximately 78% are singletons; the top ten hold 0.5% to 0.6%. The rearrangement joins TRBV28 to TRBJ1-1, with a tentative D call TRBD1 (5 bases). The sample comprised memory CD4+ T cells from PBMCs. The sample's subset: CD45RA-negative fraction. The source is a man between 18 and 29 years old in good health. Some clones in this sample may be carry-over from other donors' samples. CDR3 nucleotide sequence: TGTGCCAGCAGCCAAGGACAGAACACTGAAGCTTTCTTT. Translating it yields CASSQGQNTEAFF.